A selection of T cell receptor beta chains follows, all from one sample in a study of cytomegalovirus exposure and HLA in healthy donors. This table comes from immunoSEQ multiplex PCR, and its TCRdb copy is limited to in-frame clones, with some not included. This table has under 200,000 clones, approximately 82% appearing once. Material for sequencing was PBMCs. The receptors shown here come from a woman aged 18-29 years in good health and CMV-seropositive. Each CDR3 is given with its conserved first and last residue. Fields, in order: J gene, V gene, clone size, D gene, CDR3 protein, CDR3 DNA. A D gene is named only where the DNA matches it firmly. Size values are once, few and many counts, or a class for expanded clones, and some rows have none.

J: TRBJ1-1; V: TRBV2; size: NA; D: NA; CDR3: CASRERTEAFF; DNA: TGTGCCAGCAGGGAACGCACTGAAGCTTTCTTT
J: TRBJ2-2; V: TRBV7-3; size: NA; D: TRBD2; CDR3: CASSLTAGGPVGELFF; DNA: TGTGCCAGCAGCTTAACAGCGGGGGGGCCGGTCGGGGAGCTGTTTTTT
J: TRBJ2-3; V: TRBV6-4; size: NA; D: TRBD1; CDR3: CASSDRGGSGTDTQYF; DNA: TGTGCCAGCAGTGACCGAGGGGGCTCGGGCACAGATACGCAGTATTTT
J: TRBJ1-1; V: TRBV5-5; size: NA; D: NA; CDR3: CASSSNLGTLLAAFF; DNA: TGTGCCAGCAGCTCAAATTTAGGGACACTTCTTGCAGCTTTCTTT
J: TRBJ1-1; V: TRBV10-2; size: NA; D: NA; CDR3: CASSVKQGPEAFF; DNA: TGCGCCAGCAGCGTCAAACAGGGCCCTGAAGCTTTCTTT
J: TRBJ1-6; V: TRBV2; size: many; D: NA; CDR3: CASSGTANSPLHF; DNA: TGTGCCAGCAGTGGGACAGCAAATTCACCCCTCCACTTT
J: TRBJ2-6; V: TRBV2; size: NA; D: TRBD1; CDR3: CAGNRDRVTGANVLTF; DNA: TGTGCCGGAAACCGGGACAGGGTTACCGGGGCCAACGTCCTGACTTTC
J: TRBJ1-5; V: TRBV15; size: NA; D: TRBD1; CDR3: CATSRRTGDLNQPQHF; DNA: TGTGCCACCAGCAGGCGTACAGGGGACCTCAATCAGCCCCAGCATTTT
J: TRBJ1-2; V: TRBV5-4; size: NA; D: NA; CDR3: CASSRQLNYGYTF; DNA: TGTGCCAGCAGCCGTCAGTTAAACTATGGCTACACCTTC
J: TRBJ1-3; V: TRBV19; size: NA; D: NA; CDR3: CASSIGPGGNTIYF; DNA: TGTGCCAGTAGTATCGGACCAGGGGGAAACACCATATATTTT
J: TRBJ2-7; V: TRBV28; size: once; D: TRBD2; CDR3: CASSLIRVAGLAYEQYF; DNA: TGTGCCAGCAGTTTAATTAGGGTAGCGGGGTTGGCCTACGAGCAGTACTTC
J: TRBJ1-2; V: TRBV4-3; size: NA; D: TRBD1; CDR3: CASSQTWTGGGYGYTF; DNA: TGCGCCAGCAGCCAAACCTGGACAGGGGGCGGCTATGGCTACACCTTC
J: TRBJ2-1; V: TRBV4-3; size: few; D: NA; CDR3: CASSQAATGREQFF; DNA: TGCGCCAGCAGCCAAGCAGCTACGGGGAGGGAGCAGTTCTTC
J: TRBJ2-3; V: TRBV7-2; size: NA; D: TRBD2; CDR3: CASSLVGTSGGDTQYF; DNA: TGTGCCAGCAGCTTAGTAGGCACTAGCGGGGGAGATACGCAGTATTTT
J: TRBJ2-3; V: TRBV11-3; size: NA; D: TRBD2; CDR3: CASSLGSRGATDTQYF; DNA: TGTGCCAGCAGCTTGGGATCGCGGGGGGCCACAGATACGCAGTATTTT